These 25 T cell receptor beta chains were sequenced from one sample in a study of T cell changes during pregnancy in multiple sclerosis. TCRdb's table, derived via immunoSEQ multiplex PCR, lists solely in-frame clones and lacks some. The sample has 85,000 to 90,000 clones; more than 85% are singletons. Here the sequenced sample was peripheral blood, taken in the first trimester of pregnancy. The source of these receptors is a female donor in good health, enrolled as a control in a pregnancy study.

This chain's CDR3 is CASIGDRDNYGYTF. CDR3 in DNA: TGTGCCAGTATTGGGGACAGGGACAACTATGGCTACACCTTC. The V call is TRBV28, the J call TRBJ1-2; TRBD1 matches at 9 bases. Per germline, CDR1 MDHEN and CDR2 SYDVKM. V gave up 9 bases and J gave up 2 bases; unmatched junction bases: 7. This CDR3 spans 14 amino acids.

This clone was observed a single time. J is TRBJ2-7 and V is TRBV5-6; 7 nucleotides line up with TRBD1. The CDR3 runs 17 residues. Trimming at V came to 0 bases and at J to 0 bases, leaving 9 bases not matched to a gene. Germline V lookup: CDR1 SGHDT, CDR2 YYEEEE. The CDR3, as DNA: TGTGCCAGCAGCTTGGGGTATCCGGGACAGTTCTCCTACGAGCAGTACTTC. Its protein product is CASSLGYPGQFSYEQYF.

CDR3 sequence (DNA): TGTGCCAGCAGCTTGGGGACAGGAGGGAACACTGAAGCTTTCTTT. Protein: CASSLGTGGNTEAFF. V is TRBV7-9 and J is TRBJ1-1; 8 nucleotides align to TRBD1. The CDR3 length is 15 residues. The J segment lost 1 base and the V segment lost 3 bases, leaving 4 bases of the junction unmatched. Germline assignment: CDR1 SEHNR and CDR2 FQNEAQ (reference sequence).

The J gene is TRBJ2-1, the V gene TRBV13, with unresolved D. The CDR3 contains 11 residues. The germline V and J ends were trimmed by 2 bases and 10 bases, with 6 bases remaining between them. The germline gives CDR1 PRHDT, CDR2 FYEKMQ (reference sequence). Here the CDR3 DNA reads TGTGCCAGCAGCTTATGGCGGGAGCAGTTCTTC. It translates to CASSLWREQFF.

With respect to this clone: Mismatch with germline at one junction end may stem from a read error. The chain links TRBV7-2 to TRBJ2-2; TRBD1 agrees at 9 bases. CDR3 size: 14 residues. Germline assignment: CDR1 SGHTA and CDR2 FQGNSA. This CDR3 is CASSLGDRAGKLFF. The CDR3 DNA reads TGTGCCAGCAGCTTAGGGGACAGGGCCGGGAAGCTGTTTTTT.

V gene TRBV6-6 combines with J gene TRBJ1-2; D remains ambiguous. CDR3 length equals 13 residues. The germline gives CDR1 MNHNY, CDR2 SVGAGI (reference sequence). V was clipped by 5 bases and J by 4 bases, with 11 bases between them. The CDR3 region has the DNA TGTGCCAGCAGTCTCCCCGGGTCCTATGGCTACACCTTC. Translated: CASSLPGSYGYTF.

The rearrangement links TRBV7-8 to TRBJ2-5; possible D gene TRBD2, 6 bases. V shed 4 bases and J shed 5 bases, with 11 bases lying between them. Germline CDR1 is SGHVS and CDR2 is FQNEAQ. This CDR3 spans 13 amino acids. The CDR3: CASSWGRGETQYF. The CDR3 DNA reads as TGTGCCAGCAGCTGGGGACGGGGGGAGACCCAGTACTTC.

V gene TRBV14 combines with J gene TRBJ1-2, with a tentative D call TRBD1 (5 bases). The germline CDR1 and CDR2 sequences are SGHDN and FVKESK. The CDR3 is made up of 16 amino acids. V gave up 1 base and J gave up 0 bases, with 12 bases separating them. The CDR3 is CASSQVDRGTNYGYTF. CDR3 bases: TGTGCCAGCAGCCAAGTGGACCGGGGGACTAACTATGGCTACACCTTC.

The J gene is TRBJ2-7, the V gene TRBV15; 8 bases agree with TRBD2. Germline loops: CDR1 LNHNV, CDR2 YYDKDF (reference sequence). After removal of 5 bases from V and 12 bases from J, the junction contained 6 bases not matched to a gene. This CDR3 spans 11 amino acids. The CDR3: CATSGRGGRYF. The CDR3 DNA is TGTGCCACCAGCGGACGCGGGGGGAGGTACTTC.

This clone has just one count. The V gene is TRBV6-5, the J gene TRBJ1-1; no clear D. Looked up from germline, CDR1 is MNHEY and CDR2 is SVGAGI. Trimming removed 5 bases from V and 4 bases from J, with 11 bases in between. The CDR3 contains 13 residues. The CDR3 nucleotides read TGTGCCAGCAGTCCCGCATTGAGCACTGAAGCTTTCTTT. It codes for CASSPALSTEAFF.

The V call is TRBV29-1, the J call TRBJ2-1; TRBD1 matches 10 bases. Germline loops: CDR1 SQVTM, CDR2 ANQGSEA. J gave up 9 bases and V 2 bases, and 10 bases lay outside the gene matches. This CDR3 comprises 15 residues. CDR3: CSVEPGDRGQGEQFF. CDR3 DNA sequence: TGCAGCGTTGAACCGGGCGACAGGGGGCAAGGTGAGCAGTTCTTC.

The chain employs TRBV5-5 and TRBJ2-5; 13 positions match TRBD2. Losses at the gene ends were 3 bases for V and 4 bases for J; bases not matched to a gene: 6. Germline lookup yields CDR1 SGHKS and CDR2 YYEKEE (reference sequence). The length of the CDR3 is 16 residues. The CDR3 loop is CASSSGTSGMLETQYF. CDR3 nucleotide sequence: TGTGCCAGCAGCTCCGGGACTAGCGGGATGCTAGAGACCCAGTACTTC.

The chain joins TRBV7-2 to TRBJ1-1; no clear D. This CDR3 contains 12 residues. Trimming cost V 2 bases and J 8 bases, with 9 bases left between them. Germline CDR1 reads SGHTA; CDR2 reads FQGNSA. For the CDR3, the DNA is TGTGCCAGCAGCTTAACCGGAGTAGAAGCTTTCTTT. This encodes CASSLTGVEAFF.

This chain connects TRBV7-6 to TRBJ1-4; tentative D call: TRBD1 (6 bases). CDR3 length: 16 amino acids. The V gene lost 5 bases and the J gene lost 8 bases, with 21 bases spanning the gap. Germline assignment: CDR1 SGHVS and CDR2 FNYEAQ. CDR3 bases: TGTGCCAGCAGCACGAGACTACAGGGCTGGGGGGAAAAACTGTTTTTT. Its protein product is CASSTRLQGWGEKLFF.

The rearrangement joins TRBV9 to TRBJ1-1; D is undetermined. Germline CDR1 and CDR2: SGDLS and YYNGEE. Trimming took 0 bases from V and 3 from J, leaving 6 bases between them. The CDR3 is 13 amino acids. The CDR3 loop is CASSVDLYTEAFF. Written as DNA, the CDR3 is TGTGCCAGCAGCGTAGACCTATACACTGAAGCTTTCTTT. Drawing the rest from reference TRBV9 and TRBJ1-1, the complete variable domain is DSGVTQTPKHLITATGQRVTLRCSPRSGDLSVYWYQQSLDQGLQFLIQYYNGEERAKGNILERFSAQQFPDLHSELNLSSLELGDSALYFCASSVDLYTEAFFGQGTRLTVV.

The chain joins TRBV7-2 to TRBJ2-7, with 8 bases fitting TRBD2. The V gene end was trimmed by 2 bases and the J gene end by 0 bases; junction bases not matched to a gene: 9. This CDR3 comprises 17 residues. Germline-derived CDR1 and CDR2 are SGHTA and FQGNSA. The CDR3 loop is CASSLRSSGETSYEQYF. CDR3 sequence (DNA): TGTGCCAGCAGCTTAAGAAGTAGCGGGGAAACCTCCTACGAGCAGTACTTC. Full variable domain (outside the CDR3, taken from reference TRBV7-2 and TRBJ2-7): GAGVSQSPSNKVTEKGKDVELRCDPISGHTALYWYRQSLGQGLEFLIYFQGNSAPDKSGLPSDRFSAERTGGSVSTLTIQRTQQEDSAVYLCASSLRSSGETSYEQYFGPGTRLTVT.

The gene calls are TRBV28 and TRBJ2-7; TRBD2 might be the D (6 bases). Trimming removed 4 bases at V and 7 bases at J, with 14 bases between. CDR1 MDHEN and CDR2 SYDVKM come from the germline V gene. This CDR3 has 13 amino acids. Here the CDR3 DNA reads TGTGCCAGCAGTTCCGCGGGGCCAATGGAGCAGTACTTC. Its translation is CASSSAGPMEQYF.

This chain uses TRBV7-8 with TRBJ1-1, with D tentatively TRBD1 (5 bases). The V end was cut by 1 base, the J end by 5 bases, with 11 bases between. The CDR3 totals 14 residues. Germline lookup yields CDR1 SGHVS and CDR2 FQNEAQ. CDR3 in DNA: TGTGCCAGCAGCTTAGTCGAAGGGGTTACTGAAGCTTTCTTT. Its protein is CASSLVEGVTEAFF.

This chain connects TRBV4-2 to TRBJ2-7, with 9 bases that match TRBD1. The ends lost 3 bases at V and 4 bases at J; junction bases unmatched: 7. Germline-derived CDR1 and CDR2 are LGHNA and YNFKEQ. The CDR3 runs to 15 residues. The CDR3 region is CASSHRTGDFYEQYF. CDR3 DNA sequence: TGTGCCAGCAGCCACCGGACAGGGGACTTTTACGAGCAGTACTTC.

This clone rates as medium-sized. The CDR3 loop is CASSNSLEADTQYF. The CDR3 nucleotides read TGTGCCAGTAGTAATAGTTTAGAGGCAGATACGCAGTATTTT. V is TRBV19 and J is TRBJ2-3, with D unclear. The CDR3 length is 14 residues. Trimming shortened V by 4 bases and J by 4 bases, and 12 bases separated the two germline ends. CDR1 is LNHDA and CDR2 is SQIVND in the germline V gene (reference sequence). Combining the CDR3 with reference TRBV19 and TRBJ2-3 gives the whole variable domain DGGITQSPKYLFRKEGQNVTLSCEQNLNHDAMYWYRQDPGQGLRLIYYSQIVNDFQKGDIAEGYSVSREKKESFPLTVTSAQKNPTAFYLCASSNSLEADTQYFGPGTRLTVL.

This chain joins TRBV7-2 and TRBJ1-2; a possible D gene is TRBD1 (5 bases). The CDR3 covers 15 residues. The germline CDR1 and CDR2 sequences are SGHTA and FQGNSA. V was cut by 5 bases and J by 8 bases, with 21 bases left in between. The CDR3 region has the DNA TGTGCCAGCAGCCCGAAGGGCAGGGAAGGGAAAGGCTACACCTTC. It yields the protein CASSPKGREGKGYTF.

The chain joins TRBV5-6 to TRBJ1-2, with unresolved D. The CDR3 is 14 residues long. Trimming stripped 6 bases from V and 4 bases from J, with 16 bases between. Germline V gives CDR1 SGHDT, CDR2 YYEEEE. CDR3 sequence: CASTSPNTPYGYTF. As DNA, the CDR3 is TGTGCCAGCACCTCACCAAATACACCCTATGGCTACACCTTC.

The rearrangement links TRBV4-1 to TRBJ2-2; 8 bases fit TRBD1. The CDR3 is 15 amino acids. The trim removed 4 bases at V and 6 bases at J, leaving 7 bases unmatched. CDR1 is MGHRA and CDR2 is YSYEKL in the germline V gene. CDR3 nucleotides: TGCGCCAGCAGCCGAGGACAGGGAAGGGCCGGGGAGCTGTTTTTT. Protein product: CASSRGQGRAGELFF.

The gene calls are TRBV5-1 and TRBJ2-7; TRBD1 might be the D (6 bases). V lost 0 bases to trimming and J lost 5 bases, with 12 bases between them. Germline loops: CDR1 SGHRS, CDR2 YFSETQ. The CDR3 length is 14 residues. The CDR3 DNA reads TGCGCCAGCAGCTTGGGGGACAAACGGGACGAGCAGTACTTC. Amino acids: CASSLGDKRDEQYF.

The chain employs TRBV11-1 and TRBJ1-2; tentatively, D is TRBD1 (6 bases). V lost 3 bases and J 4 bases, leaving 18 bases between the germline ends. The length of the CDR3 is 16 residues. Germline V lookup: CDR1 SGHAT, CDR2 FQDESV (reference sequence). CDR3 residues: CASSFSSFEGGYGYTF. CDR3 DNA sequence: TGTGCCAGCAGCTTCAGTAGCTTTGAAGGGGGCTATGGCTACACCTTC.